A single sample is the source of the 19 T cell receptor beta chains below, sequenced in a study of shared clonotypes between healthy human individuals. TCRdb's table, derived via immunoSEQ multiplex PCR, lists solely in-frame clones and lacks some. The sample has about 2 million clones; 85% to 95% are singletons. The sample consisted of naive CD4+ T cells sorted from blood. Subset described: CD45RA+ positively selected. The receptors were sampled from a man between 18 and 35 years old in good health.

The rearrangement links TRBV6-5 to TRBJ2-6, with a possible D match to TRBD1 (6 bases). V was cut by 2 bases and J by 2 bases, with 10 bases left in between. Germline V lookup: CDR1 MNHEY, CDR2 SVGAGI. This CDR3 has 16 residues. As DNA, the CDR3 is TGTGCCAGCAGTTACCCAGGGGAGACTGGGGCCAACGTCCTGACTTTC. Translating it yields CASSYPGETGANVLTF.

This clone has just one count. This chain joins TRBV5-1 and TRBJ1-4; maybe TRBD1 (6 bases). The germline V and J ends were trimmed by 4 bases and 0 bases, with 28 bases remaining between them. Germline V gene sequence: CDR1 SGHRS, CDR2 YFSETQ. CDR3 length: 21 amino acids. In nucleotides, the CDR3 is TGCGCCAGCAGCCCGGGGTTCAGGGGAGGTCCCGAATGGGCAACTAATGAAAAACTGTTTTTT. Translating gives CASSPGFRGGPEWATNEKLFF.

The genes are TRBV4-1 and TRBJ1-1; D is perhaps TRBD1 (5 bases). Germline V gives CDR1 MGHRA, CDR2 YSYEKL. The V and J ends lost 1 base and 1 base respectively, with 19 bases between them. The CDR3 loop spans 18 amino acids. The CDR3 here is CASSQVWRRGNPNTEAFF. The CDR3 nucleotides are TGCGCCAGCAGCCAAGTGTGGAGGAGGGGAAACCCGAACACTGAAGCTTTCTTT.

V and J are TRBV2 and TRBJ1-1; D remains unclear. CDR1 is SNHLY, CDR2 FYNNEI, per germline. The ends were cut back, 6 bases at V and 3 bases at J, with 14 bases in the middle. There are 14 residues in the CDR3. CDR3 nucleotide sequence: TGTGCCAGCAGGCCGAAGGGATGGGACACTGAAGCTTTCTTT. Its translation is CASRPKGWDTEAFF.

The chain has TRBV10-3 and TRBJ1-4; 7 bases line up with TRBD1. Germline-derived CDR1 and CDR2 are ENHRY and SYGVKD. The CDR3 runs 14 residues. V shed 6 bases, J shed 3 bases, and the junction held 4 bases outside the gene matches. CDR3: CAIRAGTANEKLFF. The CDR3 nucleotides are TGTGCCATCAGAGCCGGGACAGCTAATGAAAAACTGTTTTTT.

V usage is TRBV27 and J usage is TRBJ2-7, with TRBD1 matching over 10 bases. Per germline, CDR1 MNHEY and CDR2 SMNVEV (reference sequence). The V and J ends lost 6 bases and 0 bases, in that order; junction bases with no gene match: 5. CDR3 length equals 15 residues. DNA of the CDR3: TGTGCCAGCAGATGCGACAGGGGGCTCTCCTACGAGCAGTACTTC. It encodes CASRCDRGLSYEQYF.

V usage is TRBV5-6 and J usage is TRBJ2-5; possible D gene TRBD2, 6 bases. The CDR3 is 14 amino acids. V lost 3 bases, J lost 1 base, and 10 bases lay in between. From germline, CDR1 is SGHDT and CDR2 YYEEEE. The CDR3: CASSSPGGQETQYF. As DNA, the CDR3 is TGTGCCAGCAGCTCCCCCGGGGGCCAAGAGACCCAGTACTTC.

Here the CDR3 reads CASSGRTLGQETQYF. The CDR3 DNA sequence: TGTGCCAGCAGTGGTCGGACCCTGGGACAAGAGACCCAGTACTTC. The chain uses TRBV6-1 and TRBJ2-5, with unresolved D. Trimming removed 4 bases at V and 2 bases at J, with 14 bases between. Looked up from germline, CDR1 is MNHNS and CDR2 is SASEGT. The CDR3 is 15 residues long.

The rearrangement joins TRBV28 to TRBJ1-5; D gene uncertain. The germline gives CDR1 MDHEN, CDR2 SYDVKM. The V end lost 7 bases, the J end lost 2 bases, and 9 bases lay between the germline ends. The CDR3 totals 13 residues. CDR3 nucleotide sequence: TGTGCCAGCAAAGGAGTCGGCAATCAGCCCCAGCATTTT. Translation gives CASKGVGNQPQHF.

The table lists this clone with many counts. The V gene is TRBV2, the J gene TRBJ1-1; TRBD1 matches 7 bases. The CDR3 loop spans 14 amino acids. Germline V gives CDR1 SNHLY, CDR2 FYNNEI. The V segment lost 10 bases and the J segment 5 bases; nucleotides outside the gene matches: 13. In nucleotides, the CDR3 is TGTGCCATCTTTCCCCCCGGGACAGAAACTGAAGCTTTCTTT. This translates into CAIFPPGTETEAFF.

This clone was picked up one time. The chain is built from TRBV6-1 and TRBJ2-5; unclear D gene. With 3 bases removed from V and 5 bases from J, the gap between germline ends came to 16 bases. Germline CDR1 reads MNHNS; CDR2 reads SASEGT. CDR3 length: 15 residues. CDR3 DNA: TGTGCCAGCAGTGAGCGGCTTCCGACCCAGGAGACCCAGTACTTC. It yields the protein CASSERLPTQETQYF.

V and J are TRBV7-2 and TRBJ2-1, with 10 bases matching TRBD1. The CDR3 is made up of 14 amino acids. Trimming took 4 bases from V and 9 from J; bases not matched to a gene: 6. The V gene's germline CDR1 is SGHTA and CDR2 FQGNSA. The CDR3 region has the DNA TGTGCCAGCAGCTCGGGACAGGGGCCGACTGAGCAGTTCTTC. It encodes CASSSGQGPTEQFF.

The chain couples TRBV10-3 to TRBJ1-6, with TRBD1 matching over 9 bases. This CDR3 has 15 residues. The V gene's germline CDR1 is ENHRY and CDR2 SYGVKD. Germline trimming cut 4 bases from V and 9 bases from J; bases unmatched to any gene: 7. CDR3 in amino acids: CAISGVDRGSSPLHF. In DNA, the CDR3 is TGTGCCATCAGTGGAGTTGACAGGGGGTCTTCACCCCTCCACTTT.

The CDR3 is CASSILGTGFSYEQYF. CDR3 DNA sequence: TGTGCCAGCAGCATTCTTGGGACAGGGTTTTCCTACGAGCAGTACTTC. The chain joins TRBV7-9 to TRBJ2-7; TRBD1 matches 9 bases. The CDR3 has 16 residues. Germline trimming cut 5 bases from V and 1 base from J; bases unmatched to any gene: 9. Germline V gives CDR1 SEHNR, CDR2 FQNEAQ (reference sequence).

The J gene is TRBJ2-3, the V gene TRBV18, with D possibly being TRBD1 (6 bases). V lost 3 bases to trimming and J lost 4 bases, with 14 bases between them. Per the germline V gene, CDR1 is KGHSH and CDR2 is LQKENI. The CDR3 extends over 15 amino acids. CDR3 protein: CASSPQLQGADTQYF. DNA of the CDR3: TGTGCCAGCTCACCGCAACTACAGGGTGCAGATACGCAGTATTTT.

Note on this clone: This sample also contains other DNA sequences that code for the same CDR3. The rearrangement uses TRBV9 and TRBJ2-7; weak D call: TRBD2 (5 bases). Germline loops: CDR1 SGDLS, CDR2 YYNGEE. The CDR3 extends over 14 amino acids. The ends were cut back, 3 bases at V and 1 base at J, with 11 bases in the middle. The CDR3 DNA reads as TGTGCCAGCAGCGCTCCGAGCGGTTCCTACGAGCAGTACTTC. Protein product: CASSAPSGSYEQYF.

Only one count was recorded for this clone. The J gene is TRBJ2-3, the V gene TRBV15; unclear D gene. CDR3 length equals 17 residues. V was clipped by 1 base and J by 0 bases, with 14 bases between them. Germline V gene data show CDR1 as LNHNV and CDR2 as YYDKDF (reference sequence). The CDR3 protein is CATSRGMDPKSTDTQYF. The DNA for the CDR3 is TGTGCCACCAGCAGAGGTATGGACCCAAAGAGCACAGATACGCAGTATTTT.

The rearrangement links TRBV6-5 to TRBJ1-3; D call uncertain. V was pared by 6 bases and J by 0 bases, with 9 bases between. The CDR3 covers 14 residues. Germline-derived CDR1 and CDR2 are MNHEY and SVGAGI. Here the CDR3 reads CASRTSSSGNTIYF. CDR3 DNA sequence: TGTGCCAGCAGAACATCGAGCTCTGGAAACACCATATATTTT.

J is TRBJ1-1 and V is TRBV6-6; D uncertain. The CDR3 spans 13 residues. CDR1 MNHNY and CDR2 SVGAGI come from the germline V gene (reference sequence). The V end was cut by 4 bases, the J end by 1 base, with 7 bases between. The CDR3 region is CASSWEENTEAFF. The CDR3, as DNA: TGTGCCAGCAGTTGGGAAGAGAACACTGAAGCTTTCTTT.